Below are 19 T cell receptor beta chains sequenced from a single sample in a study of T cells expressing NK-cell markers. TCRdb reprocessed the 5' RACE reads and reports one entry per CDR3 protein, with no DNA. The repertoire shows around 140,000 distinct CDR3 sequences; the top ten hold around 12%. Sequencing was carried out using blood T cells: a sorted CD56 or NKG2C T cell subset, CD4+ or CD8+ T cells, or bulk PBMC T cells (not recorded which). The origin of the receptors is a man in his late teens or twenties in good health.

The chain carries TRBV30 and TRBJ1-3; TCRdb returns TRBD1, unconfirmable since there is no DNA. There are 16 residues in the CDR3. Germline V gene data show CDR1 as GTSNPN and CDR2 as SVGIG (reference sequence). The CDR3 loop is CAWSYPGQEIGNTIYF.

This chain uses TRBV29-1 with TRBJ2-3. Looked up from germline, CDR1 is SQVTM and CDR2 is ANQGSEA. This CDR3 contains 13 residues. CDR3 loop: CSVDGLNTDTQYF.

J is TRBJ1-1 and V is TRBV7-6; no DNA is available, so the TRBD1 call from TCRdb remains unchecked. The CDR3 runs 15 residues. Germline V gives CDR1 SGHVS, CDR2 FNYEAQ. CDR3 amino acids: CASSSHRGENTEAFF.

The chain is built from TRBV11-2 and TRBJ2-3; the D call of TRBD1 rests on TCRdb alone, since no DNA is present to check it. This CDR3 contains 16 residues. Germline V gene sequence: CDR1 SGHAT, CDR2 FQNNGV. CDR3 region: CASSLGAGSYTDTQYF.

V gene TRBV29-1 combines with J gene TRBJ2-7; TCRdb's D call of TRBD1 is untestable without DNA. This CDR3 spans 12 amino acids. Looked up from germline, CDR1 is SQVTM and CDR2 is ANQGSEA. The CDR3 spells CRWGLARDEQYF.

The chain combines TRBV7-9 with TRBJ2-1; the D call of TRBD1 rests on TCRdb alone, since no DNA is present to check it. Germline V gives CDR1 SEHNR, CDR2 FQNEAQ (reference sequence). This CDR3 spans 16 amino acids. The CDR3 reads CASSLLPGQGAGEQFF. Filled out from reference TRBV7-9 and TRBJ2-1, the complete variable domain reads DTGVSQNPRHKITKRGQNVTFRCDPISEHNRLYWYRQTLGQGPEFLTYFQNEAQLEKSRLLSDRFSAERPKGSFSTLEIQRTEQGDSAMYLCASSLLPGQGAGEQFFGPGTRLTVL.

The chain combines TRBV19 with TRBJ2-7; as DNA is missing, the TRBD1 call by TCRdb cannot be tested. The CDR3 contains 14 residues. Looked up from germline, CDR1 is LNHDA and CDR2 is SQIVND (reference sequence). The CDR3 reads CASSPQGPIYEQYF.

J is TRBJ2-5 and V is TRBV29-1; TCRdb indicates TRBD2, and absent DNA this call remains unverified. CDR3 length: 13 residues. From germline, CDR1 is SQVTM and CDR2 ANQGSEA. The CDR3 is CSGREWTQETQYF.

V and J are TRBV4-2 and TRBJ1-1; TCRdb proposes TRBD1, but this gene call is untestable without DNA. Germline values: CDR1 LGHNA, CDR2 YNFKEQ. This CDR3 is 16 amino acids long. The CDR3 reads CASSQKQGIMNTEAFF.

The CDR3 sequence is CSARKGLAGGETQYF. The chain combines TRBV20-1 with TRBJ2-5; TCRdb selects TRBD2, and the lack of DNA leaves this call unchecked. This CDR3 comprises 15 residues. CDR1 DFQATT and CDR2 SNEGSKA come from the germline V gene (reference sequence).

The genes are TRBV7-9 and TRBJ2-1; TCRdb gives TRBD1 as the D gene, but with no DNA this cannot be confirmed. The CDR3 consists of 16 residues. Germline CDR1 is SEHNR and CDR2 is FQNEAQ (reference sequence). The CDR3 region is CASSPQAGPGFNEQFF.

The CDR3 region is CAWWTGDSNQPQHF. V is TRBV30 and J is TRBJ1-5; with no DNA, the TCRdb D assignment of TRBD1 cannot be verified. CDR1 and CDR2 (germline): GTSNPN, SVGIG (reference sequence). This CDR3 comprises 14 residues.

J is TRBJ2-5 and V is TRBV7-9. Per the germline V gene, CDR1 is SEHNR and CDR2 is FQNEAQ (reference sequence). CDR3 length: 16 residues. CDR3 loop: CASSLVRRLYQETQYF.

This chain links TRBV28 with TRBJ2-3; TCRdb names TRBD2, which stays unverified in the absence of DNA. This CDR3 comprises 15 residues. The germline CDR1 and CDR2 sequences are MDHEN and SYDVKM. The CDR3 spells CASTETSGSTDTQYF.

The V gene is TRBV27, the J gene TRBJ2-1; TCRdb returns TRBD2, unconfirmable since there is no DNA. This CDR3 comprises 16 residues. Looked up from germline, CDR1 is MNHEY and CDR2 is SMNVEV (reference sequence). The CDR3 here is CASSLIGLAGGGEQFF.

The chain is built from TRBV9 and TRBJ2-6; the TRBD1 assignment by TCRdb is unverifiable without DNA. Germline V lookup: CDR1 SGDLS, CDR2 YYNGEE. The CDR3 is 15 residues long. The CDR3 spells CASMRGSSGANVLTF.

This chain uses TRBV20-1 with TRBJ2-7; the D call from TCRdb, TRBD1, cannot be confirmed without DNA. Per the germline V gene, CDR1 is DFQATT and CDR2 is SNEGSKA (reference sequence). The CDR3 is made up of 17 amino acids. CDR3 sequence: CSAKHLTGKGISYEQYF.

This chain joins TRBV28 and TRBJ2-3; without DNA, the TCRdb call of TRBD2 cannot be checked. The CDR3 is 15 amino acids. In germline, CDR1 is MDHEN, CDR2 SYDVKM. The CDR3 loop is CASTLLGGEGDTQYF.

The V call is TRBV5-6, the J call TRBJ2-7; the TCRdb call, TRBD1, lacks DNA for checking. The germline gives CDR1 SGHDT, CDR2 YYEEEE. This CDR3 region has 13 residues. The chain's CDR3 is CASSLDRGAEQYF.